This T cell receptor beta chain is from a study of T cell changes during pregnancy in multiple sclerosis. Measured with immunoSEQ multiplex PCR; TCRdb has only the in-frame clones, and not every one. Of over 100,000 clones in the sample, about 94% were seen once. V dropped 4 bases and J dropped 1 base, with 7 bases sitting between them. The CDR3 covers 13 residues. Germline-derived CDR1 and CDR2 are SGHKS and YYEKEE (reference sequence). The chain combines TRBV5-5 with TRBJ2-3; unclear D gene. The receptor's source is a female donor with multiple sclerosis, enrolled in a pregnancy study. The material sequenced was peripheral blood, taken in the third trimester of pregnancy. The CDR3 DNA follows: TGTGCCAGCAGCAGAGGTGGCACAGATACGCAGTATTTT. Translated, it gives CASSRGGTDTQYF.